What follows describes a single T cell receptor beta chain. Its specific antigen is unknown. Base qualities are not at hand, and no much larger clone is one base apart. CDR1 and CDR2 (KGHDR, SFDVKD) derive from the germline V gene. The CDR3 starts with the cysteine, ends with the phenylalanine, and has 13 residues. Only the CDR3 DNA stays, 39 bases, in frame from base 1. V sheds 5 bases and J sheds 5 bases, leaving 9 bases between their ends. TCR cDNA was synthesized by 5'RACE template switching, which introduced a universal primer site and unique molecular identifiers. Priming for cDNA synthesis came from both the TCR alpha and TCR beta constant segments. Library amplification used two PCR steps, and the second PCR step added sample barcodes and sequencing adapters. Sequencing of libraries was done on Illumina HiSeq 2500 (2x100 bp) or NovaSeq (2x150 bp). Turning to the authors' computational methods: Demultiplexing of reads and collapsing into UMI consensus sequences were performed with MIGEC, and V(D)J alignment was carried out with MiXCR. Vaccine-responding clonotypes were defined with edgeR using replicate PBMC samples, requiring FDR below 0.01 and a log2 fold change above 5 up to day 15. Each bulk clonotype received a CD4 or CD8 identity based on whether the sequenced CD4 or CD8 repertoire contained that clonotype at higher abundance. Clones were called with MiXCR by TCRdb after fastp trimmed the public reads at Q25, and only in-frame beta chains were retained. Each CDR3 protein gets just one entry, which takes the most common genes and DNA from the rows behind it. The V and J calls reflect TCRdb's pipeline rather than the authors' work. For this sample the table gives hundreds of thousands of distinct CDR3 sequences, of which around an eighth were detected only once. In total, the top ten clones hold over 13% of the sample.

This entry comes from a study of T cells after yellow fever vaccination (dated by TCRdb to about 2019). At the level of the whole study: The SMART-Seq v4 Ultra Low Input RNA kit was used to prepare libraries from fractions with low cell numbers. Bulk TCR alpha and beta repertoires were sequenced longitudinally to track T-cell clones before and after primary and booster YFV17D yellow fever vaccination. Two healthy male donors made up the cohort, one aged 18 to 30 years and the other aged 30 to 40 years. Bulk PBMC replicates and cell subsets were isolated from blood drawn at multiple timepoints before and after both primary and secondary immunization. Broader findings and caveats from the paper: Computational filtering was required because FACS-sorted repertoires could contain abundant contaminating clonotypes from the bulk population. A small fraction of clonotypes appeared in both the CD4 and CD8 compartments, likely as a result of convergent recombination. After the booster, most clones that had expanded after primary vaccination were detected again (around 97% of CD4 and around 88% of CD8), suggesting broad maintenance of memory. The secondary T-cell response was found to be weaker but faster than the primary response, with a peak reached on day 5 rather than on day 15. Because the study included only a couple of donors, the extent to which the findings can be generalized is limited.

The treatment or condition tag for this specimen amounts to: live attenuated yellow fever vaccine strain. At each blood-draw timepoint, two biological replicates of bulk PBMCs were obtained. PBMCs were isolated from peripheral blood using a standard Ficoll-Paque protocol. RNA was extracted with TriZol from bulk PBMCs, CD4 and CD8 fractions, and dextramer-positive and dextramer-negative fractions. The chain links TRBV24-1 with TRBJ2-1; no D gene can be assigned with confidence. The clonotype was recovered from a man aged 25 to 40 who received the YFV17D yellow fever vaccine. Source: PBMCs, taken on the day of the yellow fever booster vaccination. The CDR3 region has the sequence CATSGTANNEQFF. At the DNA level, the sequence is TGTGCCACCAGTGGAACGGCCAACAATGAGCAGTTCTTC.